Presented here are 21 T cell receptor beta chains from one specimen sequenced in a study of T cells in tuberculosis. Data came from immunoSEQ multiplex PCR; TCRdb stores just in-frame clones and leaves some out. This table holds about 24,000 clones, around 95% found once. What was sequenced was PBMCs. Receptor source: a donor between 5 and 29 years old with latent tuberculosis or without tuberculosis infection.

The sample holds a few counts of this clone. The chain links TRBV19 to TRBJ1-6; TRBD1 aligns across 7 bases. CDR3 size: 15 residues. Losses at the gene ends were 4 bases for V and 8 bases for J; bases not matched to a gene: 8. The germline V gene encodes CDR1 LNHDA and CDR2 SQIVND (reference sequence). The CDR3 DNA reads as TGTGCCAGTAGTACCTACAGGGGCGAGGATTCACCCCTCCACTTT. Protein sequence: CASSTYRGEDSPLHF.

In this sample, this clone turned up once. This CDR3 is CSVKDRGGVEKLFF. CDR3 in DNA: TGCAGCGTTAAGGACAGGGGAGGGGTTGAAAAACTGTTTTTT. This chain uses TRBV29-1 with TRBJ1-4, with 9 bases identical to TRBD1. The germline gives CDR1 SQVTM, CDR2 ANQGSEA. The V gene end was trimmed by 5 bases and the J gene end by 7 bases; junction bases not matched to a gene: 8. This CDR3 is built from 14 residues.

The rearrangement uses TRBV5-5 and TRBJ1-6; D gene unclear. The CDR3 extends over 15 amino acids. CDR1 SGHKS and CDR2 YYEKEE come from the germline V gene (reference sequence). V lost 6 bases and J 4 bases, leaving 14 bases between the germline ends. The DNA of the CDR3 is TGTGCCAGCACCCCTCGAGCACCGTATAATTCACCCCTCCACTTT. Amino acid sequence: CASTPRAPYNSPLHF.

The chain carries TRBV6-6 and TRBJ1-1; TRBD1 aligns across 8 bases. Germline CDR1 reads MNHNY; CDR2 reads SVGAGI (reference sequence). V shed 6 bases and J 5 bases; nucleotides not matched to a gene: 11. CDR3 length: 15 residues. For the CDR3, the DNA is TGTGCCAGCAGGCCCCCCGAGACAGGGGTGACTGAAGCTTTCTTT. It codes for CASRPPETGVTEAFF.

The chain links TRBV6-5 to TRBJ2-3, with 9 bases that match TRBD2. Germline CDR1 reads MNHEY; CDR2 reads SVGAGI. CDR3 length: 14 residues. Trimming at V came to 3 bases and at J to 8 bases, leaving 6 bases not matched to a gene. The CDR3 DNA reads TGTGCCAGCAGTTATTCTCAAGCGGGGGGTACGCAGTATTTT. Translation gives CASSYSQAGGTQYF.

This clone has a handful of counts. V gene TRBV6-4 combines with J gene TRBJ2-1; 9 bases line up with TRBD1. The trim removed 6 bases at V and 3 bases at J, leaving 6 bases unmatched. The CDR3 has 15 amino acids. Germline-derived CDR1 and CDR2 are MRHNA and SNTAGT. The CDR3 nucleotides are TGTGCCAGCAGCCAGGGACAGGGAGACTACAATGAGCAGTTCTTC. Protein sequence: CASSQGQGDYNEQFF.

This chain joins TRBV7-2 and TRBJ2-7; the match to TRBD2 covers 13 bases. Per germline, CDR1 SGHTA and CDR2 FQGNSA. V lost 6 bases and J lost 1; bases outside the gene matches: 6. The CDR3 extends over 16 amino acids. The CDR3 loop reads CASRRGTSGVSYEQYF. In DNA, the CDR3 is TGTGCCAGCAGGCGCGGGACTAGCGGGGTATCCTACGAGCAGTACTTC.

This chain joins TRBV18 and TRBJ2-5, with 11 bases identical to TRBD2. CDR3 length: 17 amino acids. Unmatched junction bases numbered 7, after V lost 1 base and J lost 3 bases. Germline assignment: CDR1 KGHSH and CDR2 LQKENI. CDR3 residues: CASSPQRTSGPEETQYF. CDR3 DNA sequence: TGTGCCAGCTCACCACAGAGGACTAGCGGGCCCGAAGAGACCCAGTACTTC.

The V gene is TRBV10-3, the J gene TRBJ1-1; 10 bases line up with TRBD1. The CDR3 is 16 amino acids. Germline loops: CDR1 ENHRY, CDR2 SYGVKD. V was pared by 11 bases and J by 2 bases, with 14 bases of the junction left unmatched. CDR3 residues: CAVKIPGQGLNTEAFF. Here the CDR3 DNA reads TGTGCCGTAAAAATTCCGGGACAGGGGCTTAACACTGAAGCTTTCTTT.

The count of this clone is one. The chain carries TRBV2 and TRBJ2-5; TRBD2 might be the D (5 bases). The germline V gene encodes CDR1 SNHLY and CDR2 FYNNEI. There are 12 residues in the CDR3. The ends were cut back, 1 base at V and 7 bases at J, with 7 bases in the middle. For the CDR3, the DNA is TGTGCCAGCAGTGAAGATCGGGGGACCCAGTACTTC. This gives the protein CASSEDRGTQYF.

V and J are TRBV2 and TRBJ2-2, with 8 bases aligning to TRBD1. The germline CDR1 and CDR2 sequences are SNHLY and FYNNEI. The CDR3 covers 14 residues. V shed 7 bases and J 5 bases; nucleotides not matched to a gene: 6. The CDR3 protein is CASTGQGATGELFF. CDR3 sequence (DNA): TGTGCCAGCACCGGGCAGGGGGCTACCGGGGAGCTGTTTTTT.

Only one count was recorded for this clone. The chain recombines TRBV2 with TRBJ1-3; 9 nucleotides agree with TRBD1. The CDR3 loop spans 19 amino acids. Germline trimming cut 6 bases from V and 0 bases from J; bases unmatched to any gene: 15. Germline CDR1 is SNHLY and CDR2 is FYNNEI. The CDR3 region is CASSLRDRDTLSSGNTIYF. CDR3 in DNA: TGTGCCAGCAGCCTCCGGGACAGGGATACACTATCCTCTGGAAACACCATATATTTT.

The chain has TRBV2 and TRBJ1-1; D uncertain. The V gene's germline CDR1 is SNHLY and CDR2 FYNNEI. The CDR3 length is 13 residues. V lost 6 bases and J lost 5, with 13 bases in between. The CDR3 DNA is TGTGCCAGCAGCTACTGGGCGGGAACTGAAGCTTTCTTT. Protein sequence: CASSYWAGTEAFF.

This sequence joins TRBV7-2 and TRBJ2-7; TRBD1 agrees at 8 bases. This CDR3 comprises 17 residues. V trimming: 0 bases; J trimming: 1 base; junction bases outside the gene matches: 8. Germline V gene lookup returns CDR1 SGHTA and CDR2 FQGNSA. The CDR3 DNA sequence: TGTGCCAGCAGCTTAGCGCGGGCAGGGGGCAGGTCCTACGAGCAGTACTTC. Its protein is CASSLARAGGRSYEQYF.

V is TRBV10-3 and J is TRBJ1-1, with a weak D call TRBD1 (6 bases). Germline-derived CDR1 and CDR2 are ENHRY and SYGVKD. CDR3 length: 13 amino acids. V was pared by 9 bases and J by 1 base, with 12 bases between. The CDR3 DNA reads as TGTGCCATTTCGACAGGACCGAACACTGAAGCTTTCTTT. Translating gives CAISTGPNTEAFF.

CDR3: CASSQASQTNTEAFF. CDR3 coding DNA: TGTGCCAGCAGCCAAGCAAGCCAAACGAACACTGAAGCTTTCTTT. The chain is built from TRBV4-2 and TRBJ1-1; D not resolved. V dropped 1 base and J dropped 1 base, with 10 bases sitting between them. Germline V gives CDR1 LGHNA, CDR2 YNFKEQ. This CDR3 region has 15 residues.

The chain joins TRBV12-2 to TRBJ1-4; TRBD1 is the table's D call and was not checked against the DNA. TRBV12-2 is an annotated pseudogene. The CDR3 has 20 amino acids. The CDR3 is CASRPLPQGPQKATNEKLFF. CDR3 DNA sequence: TGTGCAAGTCGCCCCCTCCCCCAGGGGCCCCAAAAGGCAACTAATGAAAAACTGTTTTTT.

J is TRBJ1-2 and V is TRBV7-8; possible D gene TRBD1, 5 bases. V was pared by 1 base and J by 3 bases, with 6 bases between. The CDR3 extends over 13 amino acids. Per the germline V gene, CDR1 is SGHVS and CDR2 is FQNEAQ. In DNA, the CDR3 is TGTGCCAGCAGCTTAGGGGGGGACTATGGCTACACCTTC. Translation gives CASSLGGDYGYTF.

The genes are TRBV5-1 and TRBJ2-7; D is undetermined. V was trimmed by 0 bases and J by 0 bases, leaving 10 bases between them. The CDR3 spans 15 residues. Per the germline V gene, CDR1 is SGHRS and CDR2 is YFSETQ. The CDR3 bases are TGCGCCAGCAGCTTGGCCCCGGGTAGCTCCTACGAGCAGTACTTC. It codes for CASSLAPGSSYEQYF.

The CDR3 nucleotides read TGTGCCAGCAGCTTAGACAGGGGGCCAGATGGCTACACCTTC. This gives the protein CASSLDRGPDGYTF. The chain combines TRBV7-9 with TRBJ1-2; 9 bases map to TRBD1. Germline CDR1 SEHNR, CDR2 FQNEAQ (reference sequence). CDR3 size: 14 residues. Germline trimming cut 1 base from V and 6 bases from J; bases unmatched to any gene: 3.

This sequence joins TRBV6-5 and TRBJ1-2, with D unresolved. CDR3 size: 14 residues. V lost 0 bases and J lost 4, with 9 bases in between. Germline CDR1 is MNHEY and CDR2 is SVGAGI. CDR3 DNA: TGTGCCAGCAGTTACTCGACACCCCTCTATGGCTACACCTTC. This gives the protein CASSYSTPLYGYTF.